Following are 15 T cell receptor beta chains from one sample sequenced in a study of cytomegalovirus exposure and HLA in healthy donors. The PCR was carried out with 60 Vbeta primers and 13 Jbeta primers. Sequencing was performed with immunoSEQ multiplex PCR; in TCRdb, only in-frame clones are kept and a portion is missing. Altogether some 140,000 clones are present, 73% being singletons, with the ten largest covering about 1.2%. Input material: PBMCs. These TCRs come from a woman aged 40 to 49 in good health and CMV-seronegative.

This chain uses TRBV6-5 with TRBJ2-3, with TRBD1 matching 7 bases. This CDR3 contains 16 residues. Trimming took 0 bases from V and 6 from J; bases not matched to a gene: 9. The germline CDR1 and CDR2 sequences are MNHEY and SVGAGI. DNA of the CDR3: TGTGCCAGCAGTTACTCGATAGGGGGCCTCGGGGATACGCAGTATTTT. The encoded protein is CASSYSIGGLGDTQYF.

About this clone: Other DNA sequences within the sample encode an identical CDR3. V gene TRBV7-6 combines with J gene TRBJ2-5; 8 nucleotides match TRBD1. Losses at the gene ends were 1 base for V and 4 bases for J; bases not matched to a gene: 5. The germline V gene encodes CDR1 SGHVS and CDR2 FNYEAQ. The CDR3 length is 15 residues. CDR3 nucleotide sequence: TGTGCCAGCAGCTTAGGCCGGACAGGGCGAGAGACCCAGTACTTC. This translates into CASSLGRTGRETQYF.

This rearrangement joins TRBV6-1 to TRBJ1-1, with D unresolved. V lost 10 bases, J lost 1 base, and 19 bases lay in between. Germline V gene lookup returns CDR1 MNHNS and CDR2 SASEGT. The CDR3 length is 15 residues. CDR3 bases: TGTGCCACAGCGGTGAAAGAGTGGACGAACACTGAAGCTTTCTTT. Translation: CATAVKEWTNTEAFF.

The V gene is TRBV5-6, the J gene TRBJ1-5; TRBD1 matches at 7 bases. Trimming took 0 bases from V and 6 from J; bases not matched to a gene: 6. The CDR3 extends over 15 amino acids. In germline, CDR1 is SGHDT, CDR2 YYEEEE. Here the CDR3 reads CASSLDGTEGQPQHF. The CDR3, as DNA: TGTGCCAGCAGCTTGGACGGGACAGAAGGTCAGCCCCAGCATTTT.

The CDR3 sequence is CASSEPGYSTDTQYF. CDR3 coding DNA: TGCGCCAGCAGTGAGCCGGGATATAGCACAGATACGCAGTATTTT. V usage is TRBV10-2 and J usage is TRBJ2-3; the D gene is possibly TRBD2 (5 bases). CDR3 length: 15 amino acids. Trimming removed 2 bases from V and 0 bases from J, with 9 bases in between. Germline V lookup: CDR1 WSHSY, CDR2 SAAADI.

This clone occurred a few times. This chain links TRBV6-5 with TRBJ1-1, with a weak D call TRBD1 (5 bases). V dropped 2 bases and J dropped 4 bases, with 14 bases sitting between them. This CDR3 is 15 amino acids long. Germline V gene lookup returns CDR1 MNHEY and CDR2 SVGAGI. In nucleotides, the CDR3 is TGTGCCAGCAGTTACAATGGTGTCGGGGGCACTGAAGCTTTCTTT. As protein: CASSYNGVGGTEAFF.

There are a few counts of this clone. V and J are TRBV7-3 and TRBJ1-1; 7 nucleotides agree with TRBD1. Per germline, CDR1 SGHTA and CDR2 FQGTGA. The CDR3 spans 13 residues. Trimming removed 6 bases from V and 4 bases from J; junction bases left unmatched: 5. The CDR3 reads CASRSQGGTEAFF. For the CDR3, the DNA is TGTGCCAGCAGATCCCAGGGGGGCACTGAAGCTTTCTTT.

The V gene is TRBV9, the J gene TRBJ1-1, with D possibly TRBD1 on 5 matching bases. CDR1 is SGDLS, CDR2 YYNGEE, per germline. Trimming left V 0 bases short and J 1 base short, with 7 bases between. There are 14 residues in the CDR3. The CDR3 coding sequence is TGTGCCAGCAGCGTAGCACAGGCGAACACTGAAGCTTTCTTT. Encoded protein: CASSVAQANTEAFF.

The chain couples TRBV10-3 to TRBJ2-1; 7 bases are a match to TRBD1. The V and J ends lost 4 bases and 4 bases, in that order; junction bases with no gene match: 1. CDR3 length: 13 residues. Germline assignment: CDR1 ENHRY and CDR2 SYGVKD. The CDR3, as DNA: TGTGCCATCAGTGGGACAGGTTACAATGAGCAGTTCTTC. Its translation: CAISGTGYNEQFF.

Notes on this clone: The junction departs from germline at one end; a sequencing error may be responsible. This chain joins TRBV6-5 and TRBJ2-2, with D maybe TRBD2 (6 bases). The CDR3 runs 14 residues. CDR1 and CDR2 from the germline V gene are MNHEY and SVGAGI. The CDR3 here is CASNPQVGAGGLFF. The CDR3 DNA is TGTGCCAGCAATCCGCAGGTTGGAGCCGGGGGGCTGTTTTTT.

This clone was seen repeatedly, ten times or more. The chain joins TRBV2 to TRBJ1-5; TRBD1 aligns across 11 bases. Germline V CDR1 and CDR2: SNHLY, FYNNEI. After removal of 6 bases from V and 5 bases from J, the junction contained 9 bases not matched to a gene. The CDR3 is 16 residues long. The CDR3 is CASSSGTGGLDQPQHF. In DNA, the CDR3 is TGTGCCAGCAGCTCCGGGACAGGGGGTTTGGATCAGCCCCAGCATTTT.

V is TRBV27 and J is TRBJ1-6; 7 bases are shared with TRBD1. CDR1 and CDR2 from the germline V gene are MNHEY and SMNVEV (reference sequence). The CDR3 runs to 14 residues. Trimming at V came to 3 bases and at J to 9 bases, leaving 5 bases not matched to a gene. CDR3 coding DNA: TGTGCCAGCAGTTTTACAGGGACAGCTTCACCCCTCCACTTT. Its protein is CASSFTGTASPLHF.

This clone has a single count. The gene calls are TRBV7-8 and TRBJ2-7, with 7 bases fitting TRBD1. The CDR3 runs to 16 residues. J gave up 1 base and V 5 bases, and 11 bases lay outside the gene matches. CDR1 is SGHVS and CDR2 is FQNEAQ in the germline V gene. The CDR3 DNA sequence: TGTGCCAGCAGCGTAGGGGTGATGGGACAGTCCTACGAGCAGTACGTC. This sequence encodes CASSVGVMGQSYEQYV.

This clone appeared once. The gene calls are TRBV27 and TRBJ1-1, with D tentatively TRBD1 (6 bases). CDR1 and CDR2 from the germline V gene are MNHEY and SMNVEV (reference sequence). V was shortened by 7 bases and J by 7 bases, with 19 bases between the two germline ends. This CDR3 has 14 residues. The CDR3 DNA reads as TGTGCCAGCAAGAGTCATACGGGACAAAGTGAAGCTTTCTTT. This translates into CASKSHTGQSEAFF.

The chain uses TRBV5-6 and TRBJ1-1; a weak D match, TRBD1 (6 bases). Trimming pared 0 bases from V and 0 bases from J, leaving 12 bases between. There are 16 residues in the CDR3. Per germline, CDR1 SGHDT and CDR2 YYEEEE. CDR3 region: CASSLEQGLMNTEAFF. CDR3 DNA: TGTGCCAGCAGCTTGGAACAGGGCCTCATGAACACTGAAGCTTTCTTT.